This T cell receptor (beta chain) was sequenced during a study of CD8+CD57+ T cells in acquired aplastic anemia. In the study overall: Each DNA sample taken from sorted CD4+ and CD8+ cells came to approximately 3.3 ug on average. Regarding the study as a whole: The study identified under 30 CD8+ CDR3 sequences shared by patients and controls. Patients and controls had CD8+ Simpson's diversity values that were not significantly distinct.

The use of genomic DNA as template underpinned the TCR beta VDJ and CDR3 profiling. TCRdb reprocessed the reads via MiXCR and lists one record per CDR3 protein. The sample lists under 200,000 distinct CDR3 sequences; 64% were seen once. Concerning this clonotype itself: Its target is not known.

The sequence came from a human donor with severe aplastic anemia or a healthy control (not recorded which). Sequenced sample: sorted CD4+, CD8+, or CD8+CD57+ T cells (not recorded which) from PBMCs.

CDR3 nucleotides: TGTGCCAGCAGCCCAGGGGGTATGGGTGAGCAGTTCTTC. Protein: CASSPGGMGEQFF. This chain uses TRBV7-2 with TRBJ2-1, with 7 bases identical to TRBD1. The V segment lost 5 bases and the J segment 9 bases; nucleotides outside the gene matches: 7. The germline V gene has CDR1 SGHTA and CDR2 FQGNSA. The CDR3 spans 13 residues.